This T cell receptor (beta chain) emerged from a study of cytomegalovirus exposure and HLA in healthy donors (dated by TCRdb to the late 2010s). Regarding the complete study: In an earlier analysis of fewer than 750 of the donors, 250 to 350 Gb of sequence data and 117 million unique TCR beta sequences from about 190 million T cells were reported. An early release that covered 640 HLA-typed donors contained around 300 gigabases of sequencing data and around 80 million unique TCR sequences. Of the roughly 410 genotyped donors, over 80% were placed in the genetic ancestry cluster associated with self-reported Caucasian donors. The study aimed to test whether signatures of past pathogen exposure could be identified by cataloging public T cell receptors. Using immunosequencing, the study profiled T cell repertoires from 550 to 750 subjects and related those repertoires to cytomegalovirus serostatus. A separate validation cohort of over 95 different subjects was used in addition to the 666-subject first cohort. The study combined high-throughput TCR immunosequencing, statistical association of individual TCRs with disease status, and machine learning to predict cytomegalovirus infection status. A later analysis re-examined previously published TCR beta repertoires from more than 550 donors and added high-resolution HLA genotyping to investigate patterns of TCR occurrence. In the later analysis, no new phenotypic data were used to find candidate immune exposures; instead, reliance was placed on TCR beta sequences and their occurrence across donors. In an earlier analysis of 587 of the donors, high-throughput TCR beta sequencing was used to judge whether each TCR beta V gene segment behaved as functional or pseudogenic. Alongside the repertoire data, information on donor age, sex, ethnicity and CMV serostatus was compiled. In a later genetic analysis, genome-wide SNP genotypes for about three fifths of the roughly 670 donors were used, and that subset was treated as a discovery cohort. All discovery cohort repertoires had been generated on a single sequencing platform. Class I and class II HLA loci were covered by the typing at four-digit resolution. The number of donors typed differed by locus, with about 629-640 for A, B, C, DRB1 and DQB1, 522 for DQA1, about 610 for DPA1, and approximately 470 for DPB1. About five DR-DQ haplotypes were handled as single units for association and clustering, since linkage in the cohort was strong. Among about 390 genotyped donors of the cohort, an average of about 240,000 unique TCR beta nucleotide sequences were sequenced per donor, roughly 20% of them non-productive.

Trimming costs V 1 base and J 1 base, and their ends lie 13 bases apart. The CDR3, from cysteine to phenylalanine, totals 17 residues. Only the CDR3 portion is preserved as DNA: 51 bases, with reading frame beginning at the first base. The germline V gene encodes CDR1 SSHAT and CDR2 FNYEAQ (reference sequence). Preparation of the library involved the immunoSEQ multiplex PCR assay. For the multiplex PCR, a mixture combining 60 forward primers for TCR Vbeta segments and 13 reverse primers for TCR Jbeta segments was used. The CDR3 region of rearranged TCR beta genes was amplified from genomic DNA with a multiplex PCR assay. Amplified TCR beta libraries were sequenced as 87-base-pair reads on the Illumina HiSeq System. In the authors' own workflow: In a later analysis, 70 million to 95 million unique TCR beta chains were counted across the approximately 640 repertoires, and roughly 9.9 million of these chains were shared by at least two donors. A nearest-neighbor algorithm error-corrected the raw reads and collapsed the reads into unique sequences, merging closely related sequences to remove PCR and sequencing errors. Alignment of CDR3 sequences to IMGT reference sequences was used to assign V, D and J gene segments. For a sequence to be retained, at least a six-nucleotide match to both a V gene segment and a J gene segment was required. A rearrangement was called productive if the CDR3 had no stop codons and remained in frame with V and J, and every other rearrangement was called non-productive. Following IMGT convention, CDR3 was defined as the stretch from the second conserved V-encoded cysteine up to the conserved J-encoded phenylalanine. In an earlier analysis of approximately 590 of the donors, sequences lacking an unambiguous match to a single V gene segment were excluded. An earlier analysis of a few hundred of the donors called V segments functional above 56.7% productive rearrangements and segregating when the between-donor standard deviation exceeded 5%. A statistical classification framework was developed to diagnose cytomegalovirus status using the catalog of TCR beta chain sequences. A later analysis assigned V and J genes by comparing TCR nucleotide sequences with IMGT/GENE-DB human TR gene sequences. A later analysis assigned CDR3 sequences and most-parsimonious VDJ recombination scenarios with the TCRdist pipeline. In a later analysis, every TCR beta chain was defined by the combination of its CDR3 amino acid sequence and its V-gene family, and reads without a unique V-gene family were dropped. As a way to deal with suspected cross-contamination and a sequencing artifact, a later analysis dropped hundreds of nucleotide sequences that were highly shared and had low generation probability. In a later analysis, a clonal expansion index was calculated for each public chain from normalized within-repertoire ranks of inferred template counts. A later analysis computed generation probabilities with a VDJ recombination model fitted to out-of-frame rearrangements, and checked the results against IGoR. A later analysis scored TCR-TCR, TCR-HLA and TCR-CMV co-occurrence with hypergeometric tests, applying a repertoire-size bias correction to TCR pairs. A later analysis estimated false discovery rates by permuting HLA or CMV assignments 20 times. In a later analysis, co-occurring TCRs were grouped using DBSCAN, and TCRdist sequence similarity was added for clustering within HLA-allele-positive subsets. Repertoires with fewer than 30,000 or more than 120,000 public chains, plus five repertoires with anomalous nucleotide sharing, were excluded from co-occurrence clustering. What TCRdb holds here is the immuneACCESS table cut down to in-frame rearrangements. Part of the clones is not present; checked against another copy, under half of the missing clones reflect an unresolved V gene, and the others are unexplained. V, J and clone size reflect that table, while D and trimming were determined from the DNA. The sample table lists roughly 150,000 clones, roughly 87% of them with a count of one. Jointly, the top ten make up 5.7% of the sample.

The cohort comprised fewer than 700 healthy bone marrow donors. All cohort members were sampled while nominally healthy, although unrecorded immune exposures were likely present. The donor tested CMV seropositive and was one of the 289 seropositive cohort members. Every donor gave a peripheral blood sample, and the peripheral blood mononuclear cells from that sample were used for TCR beta sequencing. The Qiagen DNeasy Blood Extraction Kit was used to extract genomic DNA from the blood cell samples. Here is what the overall study found, with its caveats: Compared with the approximately 700-donor mean, donors in an Asian-associated ancestry cluster had fewer N-insertions in productive TCRs, according to a later genetic analysis. The only immune exposure information available for the cohort was CMV serostatus. A total of 150 to 200 TCR beta chains were listed by the study as associated with cytomegalovirus. The sequencing pipeline was judged likely to have produced a cluster of highly shared sequence variants as a technical artifact. In an earlier analysis of more than 450 of the donors, most TCR beta V segments were observed in productive rearrangements about 90% or about 30% of the time, broadly matching IMGT annotations. About 15 rarely observed V segments, including chromosome 9 orphons, were excluded from the earlier analysis of some 590 of the donors because counts were too low. A later analysis found that most CMV-associated TCR beta chains appeared HLA-restricted, with HLA associations seemingly driven largely by CMV exposure. In a later analysis, 16,951 TCR beta sequences were associated with specific HLA alleles at a false discovery rate of 0.05. The classifier was reported to diagnose cytomegalovirus status with high specificity and sensitivity in both the original and validation cohorts. In a later analysis, several top co-occurrence clusters were reported to appear linked to parvovirus B19, influenza, CMV and Epstein-Barr virus. A few of the identified cytomegalovirus-associated TCR beta chains were confirmed in vitro to be specific for cytomegalovirus antigens. Linkage disequilibrium might explain the correlated functional status among segregating V segments, but an unknown experimental factor could not be ruled out. The cohort was sequenced for TCR beta chains only, and without alpha or paired-chain data the features that could be detected were limited. A further reported finding was that TCR beta sequences accurately predicted the HLA-A and HLA-B alleles for most subjects in the first cohort. Some IMGT-functional V segments, including TRBV6-2 and TRBV6-3, could not be told apart with the 87-base-pair reads, so those segments were excluded. According to the authors, the approach could potentially be generalized to other disease states and immunological phenotypes. When HLA alleles, especially DR and DQ, strongly co-occurred, TCR associations were difficult to assign to individual alleles. In a later analysis, the rate of TCR association differed among HLA loci, with DRB1 alleles having the most associated TCRs and HLA-C alleles having the fewest. Presence/absence analyses assumed roughly uniform sequencing depth across donors, an assumption that may not hold. In a later analysis, HLA-associated TCR beta chains were found to be more clonally expanded and to have lower generation probabilities than equally common non-associated chains. An association between a missense DCLRE1C variant and V-gene and J-gene trimming of TCR beta chains was found in a later genetic analysis and replicated in an independent cohort. Because HLA typing was unavailable for some donors at each locus, only the typed subset was used in association tests. While some public TCRs were present in many individuals, most TCR sequences turned up only very rarely across donors.

In the case of this clone: The antigen it recognizes is unknown. Base qualities are not recorded, but no much larger clone differs from it by a single base.

The receptor was derived from a man aged 25-45 years in good health and CMV-seropositive. Sequenced input: PBMCs. In this chain, TRBV7-7 is recombined with TRBJ2-2; tentative D gene TRBD1, with 6 bases matching. The bases read TGTGCCAGCAGCTTAGATCTGCAGACAGGGAACACCGGGGAGCTGTTTTTT. Translated, it gives CASSLDLQTGNTGELFF. The full variable domain, with segments outside the CDR3 supplied by the reference TRBV7-7 and TRBJ2-2 proteins, appears as GAGVSQSPRYKVTKRGQDVTLRCDPISSHATLYWYQQALGQGPEFLTYFNYEAQPDKSGLPSDRFSAERPEGSISTLTIQRTEQRDSAMYRCASSLDLQTGNTGELFFGEGSRLTVL.